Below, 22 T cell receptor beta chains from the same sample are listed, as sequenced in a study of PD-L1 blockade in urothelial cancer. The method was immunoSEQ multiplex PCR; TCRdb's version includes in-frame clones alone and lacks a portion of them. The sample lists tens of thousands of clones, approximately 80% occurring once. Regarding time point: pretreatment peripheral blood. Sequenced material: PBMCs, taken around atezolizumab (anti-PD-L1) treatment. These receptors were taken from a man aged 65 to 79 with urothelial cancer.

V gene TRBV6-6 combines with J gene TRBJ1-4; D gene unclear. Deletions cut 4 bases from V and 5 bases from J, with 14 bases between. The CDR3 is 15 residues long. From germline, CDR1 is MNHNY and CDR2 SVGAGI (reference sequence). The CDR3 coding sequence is TGTGCCAGCAGTTTCATCACTAAACGGAATGAAAAACTGTTTTTT. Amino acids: CASSFITKRNEKLFF.

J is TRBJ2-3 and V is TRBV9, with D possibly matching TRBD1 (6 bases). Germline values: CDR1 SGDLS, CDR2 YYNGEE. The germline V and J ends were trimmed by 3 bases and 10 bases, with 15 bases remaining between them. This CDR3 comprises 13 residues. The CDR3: CASSGPTGTAQYF. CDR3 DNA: TGTGCCAGCAGCGGCCCAACAGGGACGGCGCAGTATTTT.

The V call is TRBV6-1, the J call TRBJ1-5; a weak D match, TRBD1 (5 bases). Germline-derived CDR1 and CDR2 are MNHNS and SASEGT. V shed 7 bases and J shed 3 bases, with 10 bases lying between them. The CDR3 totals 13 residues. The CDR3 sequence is CASTRQPNQPQHF. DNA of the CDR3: TGTGCCAGCACCCGACAGCCCAATCAGCCCCAGCATTTT.

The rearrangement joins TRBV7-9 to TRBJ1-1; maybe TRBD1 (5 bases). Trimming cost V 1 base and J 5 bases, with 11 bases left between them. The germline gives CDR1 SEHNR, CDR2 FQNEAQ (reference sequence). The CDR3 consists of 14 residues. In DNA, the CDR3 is TGTGCCAGCAGCTTAGATTCCAGGGCTACTGAAGCTTTCTTT. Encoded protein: CASSLDSRATEAFF.

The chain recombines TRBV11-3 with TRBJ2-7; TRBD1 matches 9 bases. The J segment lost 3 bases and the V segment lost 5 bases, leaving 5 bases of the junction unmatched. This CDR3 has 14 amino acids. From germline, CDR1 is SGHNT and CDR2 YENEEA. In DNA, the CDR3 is TGTGCCAGCAGCCCTGGACAGGGGAACTACGAGCAGTACTTC. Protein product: CASSPGQGNYEQYF.

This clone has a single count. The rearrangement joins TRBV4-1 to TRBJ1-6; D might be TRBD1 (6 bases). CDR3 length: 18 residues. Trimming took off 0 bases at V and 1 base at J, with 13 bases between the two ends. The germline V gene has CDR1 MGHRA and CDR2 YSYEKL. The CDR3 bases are TGCGCCAGCAGCCAAGATTCACTGACAGGATCCTATAATTCACCCCTCCACTTT. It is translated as CASSQDSLTGSYNSPLHF.

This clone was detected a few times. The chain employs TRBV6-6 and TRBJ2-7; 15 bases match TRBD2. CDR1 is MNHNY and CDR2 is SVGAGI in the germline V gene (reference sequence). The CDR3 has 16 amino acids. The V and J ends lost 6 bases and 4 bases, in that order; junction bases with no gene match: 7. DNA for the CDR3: TGTGCCAGCAGGTCCCGGACTAGCGGGAGGGATTACGAGCAGTACTTC. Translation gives CASRSRTSGRDYEQYF.

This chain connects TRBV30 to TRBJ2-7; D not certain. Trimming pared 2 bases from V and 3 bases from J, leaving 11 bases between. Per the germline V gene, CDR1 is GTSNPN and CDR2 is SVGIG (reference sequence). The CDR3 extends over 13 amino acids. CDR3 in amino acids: CAWSPASGYEQYF. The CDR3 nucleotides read TGTGCCTGGAGTCCCGCTAGTGGCTACGAGCAGTACTTC.

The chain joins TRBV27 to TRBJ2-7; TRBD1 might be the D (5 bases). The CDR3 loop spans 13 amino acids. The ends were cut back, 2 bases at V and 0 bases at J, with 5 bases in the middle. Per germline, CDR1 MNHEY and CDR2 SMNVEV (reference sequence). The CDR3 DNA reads TGTGCCAGCAGTTTAAGGGGCTCCTACGAGCAGTACTTC. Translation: CASSLRGSYEQYF.

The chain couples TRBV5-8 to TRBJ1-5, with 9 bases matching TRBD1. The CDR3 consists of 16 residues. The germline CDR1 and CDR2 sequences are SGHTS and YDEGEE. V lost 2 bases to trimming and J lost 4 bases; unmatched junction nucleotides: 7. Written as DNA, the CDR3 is TGTGCCAGCAGCTTAGCCGGGACAGGGAAGAATCAGCCCCAGCATTTT. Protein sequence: CASSLAGTGKNQPQHF. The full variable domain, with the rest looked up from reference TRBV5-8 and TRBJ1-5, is EAGVTQSPTHLIKTRGQQATLRCSPISGHTSVYWYQQALGLGLQFLLWYDEGEERNRGNFPPRFSGRQFPNYSSELNVNALELEDSALYLCASSLAGTGKNQPQHFGDGTRLSIL.

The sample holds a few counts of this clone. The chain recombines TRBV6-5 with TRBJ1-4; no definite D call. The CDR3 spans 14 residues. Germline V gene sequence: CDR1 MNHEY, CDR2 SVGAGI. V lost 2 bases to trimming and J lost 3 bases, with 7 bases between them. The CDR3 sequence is CASSYARPNEKLFF. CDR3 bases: TGTGCCAGCAGTTACGCCAGGCCTAATGAAAAACTGTTTTTT.

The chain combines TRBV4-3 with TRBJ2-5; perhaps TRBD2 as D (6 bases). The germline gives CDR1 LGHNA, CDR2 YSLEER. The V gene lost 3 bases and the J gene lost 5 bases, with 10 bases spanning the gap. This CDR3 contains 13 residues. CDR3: CASSQASEETQYF. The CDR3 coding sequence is TGCGCCAGCAGCCAGGCTAGCGAGGAGACCCAGTACTTC.

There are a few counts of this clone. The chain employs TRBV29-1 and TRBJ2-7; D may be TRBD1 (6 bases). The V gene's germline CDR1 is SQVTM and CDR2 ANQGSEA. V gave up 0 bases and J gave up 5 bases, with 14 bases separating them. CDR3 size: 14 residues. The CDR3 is CSVEDLQGSHEQYF. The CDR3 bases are TGCAGCGTTGAAGATCTCCAGGGGTCGCACGAGCAGTACTTC.

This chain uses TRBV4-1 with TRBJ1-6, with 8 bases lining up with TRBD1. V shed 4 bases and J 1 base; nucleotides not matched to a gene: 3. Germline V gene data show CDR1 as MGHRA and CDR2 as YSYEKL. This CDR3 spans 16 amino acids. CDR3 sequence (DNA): TGCGCCAGCAGCCCGGACAGGGCGTCCTATAATTCACCCCTCCACTTT. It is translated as CASSPDRASYNSPLHF.

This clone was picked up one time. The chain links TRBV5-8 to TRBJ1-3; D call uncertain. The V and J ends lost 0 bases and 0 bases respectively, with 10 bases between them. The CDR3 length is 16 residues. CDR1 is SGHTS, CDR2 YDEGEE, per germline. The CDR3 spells CASSLDPTGSGNTIYF. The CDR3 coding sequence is TGTGCCAGCAGCTTGGATCCCACCGGCTCTGGAAACACCATATATTTT.

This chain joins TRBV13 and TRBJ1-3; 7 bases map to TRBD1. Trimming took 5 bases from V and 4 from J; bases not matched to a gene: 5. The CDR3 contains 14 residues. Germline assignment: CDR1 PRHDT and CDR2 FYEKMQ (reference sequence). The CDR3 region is CASSRGTAGNTIYF. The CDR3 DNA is TGTGCCAGCAGCCGTGGGACAGCAGGAAACACCATATATTTT.

In DNA, the CDR3 is TGTGCCAGCAGTCTAGGGGGATACGAGCAGTACTTC. Protein: CASSLGGYEQYF. V gene TRBV2 combines with J gene TRBJ2-7; TRBD1 is a possible D gene (6 bases). V lost 5 bases and J lost 4, with 9 bases in between. The CDR3 runs 12 residues. Germline V gene data show CDR1 as SNHLY and CDR2 as FYNNEI.

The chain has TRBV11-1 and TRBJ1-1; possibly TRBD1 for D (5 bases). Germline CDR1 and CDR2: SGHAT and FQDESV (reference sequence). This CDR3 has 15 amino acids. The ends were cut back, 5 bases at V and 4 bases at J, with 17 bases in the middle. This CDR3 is CASSPGGTVGTEAFF. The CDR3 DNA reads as TGTGCCAGCAGCCCTGGGGGGACGGTGGGCACTGAAGCTTTCTTT.

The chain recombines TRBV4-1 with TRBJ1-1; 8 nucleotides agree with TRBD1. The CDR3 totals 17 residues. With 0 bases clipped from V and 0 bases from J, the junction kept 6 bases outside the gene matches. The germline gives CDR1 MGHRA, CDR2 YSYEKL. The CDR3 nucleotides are TGCGCCAGCAGCCAAGATCCCACAGGGGGTCTGAACACTGAAGCTTTCTTT. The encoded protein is CASSQDPTGGLNTEAFF.

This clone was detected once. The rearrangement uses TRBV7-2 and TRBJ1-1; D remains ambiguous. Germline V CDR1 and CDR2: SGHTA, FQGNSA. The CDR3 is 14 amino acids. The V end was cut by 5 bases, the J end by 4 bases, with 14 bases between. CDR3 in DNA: TGTGCCAGCAGCCCCCGGGTGGAGGGCACTGAAGCTTTCTTT. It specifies CASSPRVEGTEAFF.

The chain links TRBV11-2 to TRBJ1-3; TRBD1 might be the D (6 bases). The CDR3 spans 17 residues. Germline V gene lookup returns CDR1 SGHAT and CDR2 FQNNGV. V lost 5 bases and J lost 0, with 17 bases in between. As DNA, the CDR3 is TGTGCCAGCAGCCTTTTGGGACATTTTAGCTCTGGAAACACCATATATTTT. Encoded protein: CASSLLGHFSSGNTIYF. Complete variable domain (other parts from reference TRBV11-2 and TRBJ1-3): EAGVAQSPRYKIIEKRQSVAFWCNPISGHATLYWYQQILGQGPKLLIQFQNNGVVDDSQLPKDRFSAERLKGVDSTLKIQPAKLEDSAVYLCASSLLGHFSSGNTIYFGEGSWLTVV.

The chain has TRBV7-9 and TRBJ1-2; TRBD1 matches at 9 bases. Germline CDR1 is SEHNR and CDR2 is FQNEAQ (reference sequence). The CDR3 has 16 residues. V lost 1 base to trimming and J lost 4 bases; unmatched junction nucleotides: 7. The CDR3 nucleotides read TGTGCCAGCAGCTTAGGAACAGGGGGCGCGAGCTATGGCTACACCTTC. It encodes CASSLGTGGASYGYTF. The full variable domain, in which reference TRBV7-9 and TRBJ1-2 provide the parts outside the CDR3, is DTGVSQNPRHKITKRGQNVTFRCDPISEHNRLYWYRQTLGQGPEFLTYFQNEAQLEKSRLLSDRFSAERPKGSFSTLEIQRTEQGDSAMYLCASSLGTGGASYGYTFGSGTRLTVV.